These 5 T cell receptor beta chains originate from one sample sequenced in a study of cytomegalovirus exposure and HLA in healthy donors (dated by TCRdb to about 2017). The library was prepared using the immunoSEQ multiplex PCR assay. For the multiplex PCR, a mixture combining 60 forward primers for TCR Vbeta segments and 13 reverse primers for TCR Jbeta segments was used. This is the immuneACCESS table as TCRdb keeps it, with only in-frame sequences that have V and J called. A part of the clones is gone; compared with another copy, unresolved V genes explain less than half, and the rest is unexplained. The table for this sample lists some 120,000 clones; about 70% of them were counted only once. The leading ten clones occupy roughly 12% of the sample. Sequencing was carried out using PBMCs. These receptors originate from a woman between 40 and 55 years old in good health and CMV-seropositive.

The chain couples TRBV2 to TRBJ2-3, with 10 bases lining up with TRBD2. There are 15 residues in the CDR3. The ends lost 6 bases at V and 3 bases at J; junction bases unmatched: 6. Germline V CDR1 and CDR2: SNHLY, FYNNEI. As DNA, the CDR3 is TGTGCCAGCAGGAGGCCTAGCGGGGGAACAGATACGCAGTATTTT. Protein product: CASRRPSGGTDTQYF. The full variable domain, completed using reference TRBV2 and TRBJ2-3, is EPEVTQTPSHQVTQMGQEVILRCVPISNHLYFYWYRQILGQKVEFLVSFYNNEISEKSEIFDDQFSVERPDGSNFTLKIRSTKLEDSAMYFCASRRPSGGTDTQYFGPGTRLTVL.

The CDR3 bases are TGTGCCTGGAGTTCCATCCCGTTCGGAGTTAACTATGGCTACACCTTC. Its protein product is CAWSSIPFGVNYGYTF. The chain carries TRBV30 and TRBJ1-2; D not certain. With 2 bases removed from V and 1 base from J, the gap between germline ends came to 17 bases. Germline CDR1 reads GTSNPN; CDR2 reads SVGIG (reference sequence). This CDR3 spans 16 amino acids.

This clone was counted once. The chain combines TRBV5-4 with TRBJ1-1; no firm D call. V was shortened by 4 bases and J by 3 bases, with 19 bases between the two germline ends. Germline V gene sequence: CDR1 SGHNT, CDR2 YYREEE (reference sequence). This CDR3 has 16 amino acids. The DNA of the CDR3 is TGTGCCAGCAGCCCCAGTCCTCGGAACGGGGACACTGAAGCTTTCTTT. Amino acid sequence: CASSPSPRNGDTEAFF.

This clone has only one observation. The V call is TRBV29-1, the J call TRBJ1-1; no reliable D call. CDR1 and CDR2 from the germline V gene are SQVTM and ANQGSEA. The CDR3 length is 12 residues. V was shortened by 8 bases and J by 6 bases, with 16 bases between the two germline ends. The CDR3 sequence is CSSRRGGAEAFF. The CDR3 region has the DNA TGCAGCTCCCGACGGGGTGGGGCTGAAGCTTTCTTT.

The chain couples TRBV6-5 to TRBJ1-6; no clear D gene. The CDR3 covers 13 residues. Trimming cost V 0 bases and J 12 bases, with 9 bases left between them. Germline-derived CDR1 and CDR2 are MNHEY and SVGAGI. This chain's CDR3 is CASSYSLGEPLHF. CDR3 nucleotides: TGTGCCAGCAGTTACTCCCTGGGCGAACCCCTCCACTTT.